This T cell receptor beta chain was captured by sequencing in a study of blood T cell repertoires in COVID-19 (dated by TCRdb to between 2020 and 2021). A note on the overall study: The collaborator samples originated in the United States, Italy and Spain and spanned the acute and convalescent phases of COVID-19. Samples were obtained from the ongoing ImmuneRACE study (first 160 participants) and from 1,200 or so subjects provided by 6 global collaborators. Nearly every sample came with metadata listing a de-identified subject ID, COVID-19 status, age in years and sex. The repertoires were released in a freely available public database meant as a resource for research on the immune response to SARS-CoV-2. Where available, HLA class I and class II types were obtained from metadata supplied by the sample provider rather than from assay-based typing. The dataset comprised deeply sampled blood TCRbeta repertoires from subjects exposed to, actively infected with, or recovered from COVID-19. The material from the prospective study consisted of cDNA or gDNA derived from T cells, B-cell-depleted T cells, or PBMCs. Study-wide conclusions, independent of this receptor: Clinical and demographic metadata were provided uncurated, with the amount varying by source and participant.

The immunoSEQ Assay, a bias-controlled multiplex PCR, was used to amplify TCRbeta CDR3 regions from genomic DNA. The paper's processing steps were these. The number of nucleated cells in each sample was estimated from the amplification of reference gene primers within the assay. To quantify the absolute abundance of each unique TCRbeta CDR3 rearrangement, sequence reads were collapsed and filtered. Productive Simpson clonality was computed per sample as the square root of Simpson's diversity index over productive rearrangements. As stored in TCRdb, this immuneACCESS dataset retains in-frame rearrangements with V and J assigned. A fraction of the clones does not appear; measured against another copy, unresolved V genes explain less than half of the discrepancy, and the remainder lacks a known reason. For V, J and clone size, that table is used; D and trimming come from the DNA. The table for this sample lists more than 350,000 clones; more than 70% of them were counted only once. Jointly, the top ten make up 1.4% of the sample.

Details on this clone: Its recognized antigen is unknown. The sample holds no much larger clone one base away, and base qualities are not on file.

Enrolling through a virtual design, the prospective study's participants ranged in age from about 18 to 89 years and lived across 24 United States geographic areas. In the prospective study, participants were assigned to cohorts based on the clinical history participants reported in a screening survey and a study questionnaire. Exposed participants were defined as having been in contact with someone with a PCR-confirmed or clinician-diagnosed COVID-19 case within 2 weeks of study entry. In the prospective study, mobile phlebotomists collected whole blood, serum and a nasopharyngeal or oropharyngeal swab from each participant. Additional blood draws and questionnaires over a 2-month period could optionally be provided by prospective study participants. Before DNA extraction, prospective study blood samples were shipped either frozen or at room temperature. The receptor was derived from a woman between 18 and 30 years old who had been exposed to COVID-19. Sequences were obtained from PBMCs or T cells enriched from blood (not recorded which).

The DNA is as follows: TGTGCCAGCAGCTTGGCAGCGCTAAAGACCCAGTACTTC. The translation is CASSLAALKTQYF. The chain couples TRBV5-6 to TRBJ2-5; no confident D gene assignment can be made. V is shortened by 0 bases, J by 6 bases, and the region joining them spans 9 bases. Including the terminal cysteine and phenylalanine, the CDR3 comprises 13 residues. The DNA shown is the 39-base CDR3, in frame from base 1. CDR1 and CDR2 are read off the germline V gene as SGHDT and YYEEEE.